These 20 T cell receptor beta chains were sequenced from one sample in a study of T cell responses to AZD1222 COVID-19 vaccine. Profiling relied on immunoSEQ multiplex PCR, and the TCRdb table lists in-frame clones only, not all of them. The repertoire has tens of thousands of clones, 70% to 85% of them found once; the top ten carry 25% to 30%. The sample consisted of peripheral blood, taken on day 0 of AZD1222 vaccination. These receptors were collected from an adult in good health.

The genes are TRBV6-5 and TRBJ1-2; 12 bases map to TRBD1. Germline CDR1 and CDR2: MNHEY and SVGAGI. V gave up 0 bases and J gave up 4 bases; unmatched junction bases: 3. The CDR3 runs 16 residues. The CDR3 sequence: CASSYSGTGGPYGYTF. Written as DNA, the CDR3 is TGTGCCAGCAGTTACTCCGGGACAGGGGGCCCCTATGGCTACACCTTC.

The V call is TRBV9, the J call TRBJ2-7, with a weak D call TRBD2 (5 bases). The germline CDR1 and CDR2 sequences are SGDLS and YYNGEE. The V end lost 4 bases, the J end lost 5 bases, and 19 bases lay between the germline ends. This CDR3 contains 15 residues. The CDR3 spells CASSPLTRGPHEQYF. The CDR3 DNA sequence: TGTGCCAGCAGCCCCCTGACACGGGGTCCCCACGAGCAGTACTTC. Filled out from reference TRBV9 and TRBJ2-7, the complete variable domain reads DSGVTQTPKHLITATGQRVTLRCSPRSGDLSVYWYQQSLDQGLQFLIQYYNGEERAKGNILERFSAQQFPDLHSELNLSSLELGDSALYFCASSPLTRGPHEQYFGPGTRLTVT.

The rearrangement uses TRBV3-1 (or the pseudogene TRBV3-2) and TRBJ1-3; possibly TRBD1 for D (6 bases). Per the germline V gene, CDR1 is LGHDT and CDR2 is YNNKEL (reference sequence). CDR3 length equals 16 residues. The V and J ends lost 2 bases and 4 bases respectively, with 15 bases between them. The CDR3 spells CASSQQYRVHGNTIYF. CDR3 DNA sequence: TGTGCCAGCAGCCAACAGTACAGGGTTCACGGAAACACCATATATTTT.

This clone has more than one count but fewer than ten. The chain joins TRBV5-1 to TRBJ2-3; 10 bases match TRBD2. The germline V gene has CDR1 SGHRS and CDR2 YFSETQ. V lost 2 bases, J lost 1 base, and 4 bases stayed unmatched. The CDR3 length is 16 residues. The CDR3 DNA reads TGCGCCAGCAGCTTCTTCGGGACTAGCGGCACAGATACGCAGTATTTT. Its translation is CASSFFGTSGTDTQYF.

This chain joins TRBV7-8 and TRBJ1-1; maybe TRBD1 (5 bases). The length of the CDR3 is 15 residues. V shed 3 bases and J shed 5 bases, with 16 bases lying between them. Germline V CDR1 and CDR2: SGHVS, FQNEAQ. The CDR3 nucleotides read TGTGCCAGCAGCTTGAGGGTCAGCCGGGGGACTGAAGCTTTCTTT. Protein sequence: CASSLRVSRGTEAFF.

This clone appeared a few times. V gene TRBV19 combines with J gene TRBJ1-6, with a possible D match to TRBD1 (5 bases). Trimming removed 3 bases at V and 1 base at J, with 7 bases between. The CDR3 is 15 residues long. Germline V gene lookup returns CDR1 LNHDA and CDR2 SQIVND (reference sequence). CDR3 coding DNA: TGTGCCAGTAGTATCGGGGGGTCCTATAATTCACCCCTCCACTTT. Encoded protein: CASSIGGSYNSPLHF.

This chain links TRBV5-4 with TRBJ2-1; D gene unclear. The CDR3 sequence is 15 residues long. Between the trimmed V and J ends, which lost 0 bases and 5 bases, there was a span of 12 bases. Germline V gene lookup returns CDR1 SGHNT and CDR2 YYREEE (reference sequence). The chain's CDR3 is CASSLGHQLNNEQFF. As DNA, the CDR3 is TGTGCCAGCAGCTTGGGCCACCAACTAAACAATGAGCAGTTCTTC.

The chain links TRBV5-4 to TRBJ2-3; D not certain. V lost 2 bases and J lost 0, with 7 bases in between. The CDR3 is 14 residues long. The germline gives CDR1 SGHNT, CDR2 YYREEE (reference sequence). This chain's CDR3 is CASSLIGSTDTQYF. The CDR3 nucleotides read TGTGCCAGCAGCTTAATTGGGAGCACAGATACGCAGTATTTT.

This clone was observed a handful of times. This rearrangement joins TRBV11-1 to TRBJ2-1; no definite D call. Trimming pared 1 base from V and 7 bases from J, leaving 17 bases between. This CDR3 is built from 16 residues. Germline-derived CDR1 and CDR2 are SGHAT and FQDESV (reference sequence). CDR3: CASSLGTGRMGNEQFF. In nucleotides, the CDR3 is TGTGCCAGCAGCTTAGGTACGGGCCGGATGGGAAATGAGCAGTTCTTC.

This chain links TRBV7-2 with TRBJ1-2, with 8 bases identical to TRBD1. V was pared by 7 bases and J by 6 bases, with 10 bases of the junction left unmatched. The CDR3 runs to 14 residues. The germline V gene has CDR1 SGHTA and CDR2 FQGNSA. CDR3 amino acids: CASNPKAGGDGYTF. The CDR3, as DNA: TGTGCCAGCAACCCGAAGGCAGGGGGCGATGGCTACACCTTC.

This clone occurred once. The chain has TRBV18 and TRBJ1-3; D perhaps matches TRBD1 (5 bases). V lost 0 bases and J 4 bases, leaving 7 bases between the germline ends. Germline lookup yields CDR1 KGHSH and CDR2 LQKENI. CDR3 length equals 14 residues. The CDR3 spells CASSPPGTGNTIYF. The CDR3 region has the DNA TGTGCCAGCTCACCACCAGGGACGGGAAACACCATATATTTT.

The gene calls are TRBV11-2 and TRBJ2-7, with no clear D. The CDR3 consists of 14 residues. V was clipped by 5 bases and J by 4 bases, with 15 bases between them. Germline V gives CDR1 SGHAT, CDR2 FQNNGV. In DNA form, the CDR3 reads TGTGCCAGCAGCCCACCCCAAGCGACATACGAGCAGTACTTC. Translated, it gives CASSPPQATYEQYF.

This chain links TRBV2 with TRBJ2-7; 11 bases fit TRBD1. Germline trimming cut 3 bases from V and 5 bases from J; bases unmatched to any gene: 9. The CDR3 runs to 16 residues. Germline CDR1 reads SNHLY; CDR2 reads FYNNEI. CDR3 loop: CASSDGGQGAWDEQYF. DNA for the CDR3: TGTGCCAGCAGTGATGGCGGACAGGGGGCCTGGGACGAGCAGTACTTC. The entire variable domain, with the rest obtained from reference TRBV2 and TRBJ2-7, is as follows: EPEVTQTPSHQVTQMGQEVILRCVPISNHLYFYWYRQILGQKVEFLVSFYNNEISEKSEIFDDQFSVERPDGSNFTLKIRSTKLEDSAMYFCASSDGGQGAWDEQYFGPGTRLTVT.

This clone appeared a few times. The chain has TRBV5-5 and TRBJ1-3; TRBD1 might be the D (5 bases). The V end was cut by 4 bases, the J end by 7 bases, with 12 bases between. Germline loops: CDR1 SGHKS, CDR2 YYEKEE (reference sequence). This CDR3 region has 13 residues. The CDR3 here is CASSLGTANTIYF. The CDR3 nucleotides read TGTGCCAGCAGCCTCGGGACGGCGAACACCATATATTTT.

V gene TRBV5-4 combines with J gene TRBJ2-7; the D gene is possibly TRBD1 (5 bases). From germline, CDR1 is SGHNT and CDR2 YYREEE (reference sequence). V lost 0 bases to trimming and J lost 12 bases, with 16 bases between them. The CDR3 consists of 13 residues. In DNA, the CDR3 is TGTGCCAGCAGCTTGGCAGGGCAGGGCGTGCGGTACTTC. Amino acids: CASSLAGQGVRYF.

The gene calls are TRBV6-6 and TRBJ1-1; the D gene is possibly TRBD1 (5 bases). Germline CDR1 is MNHNY and CDR2 is SVGAGI (reference sequence). The CDR3 is made up of 14 amino acids. Trimming removed 3 bases from V and 5 bases from J, with 13 bases in between. The CDR3 region has the DNA TGTGCCAGCAGTTATGTGGGGGTTGAGACTGAAGCTTTCTTT. This codes for CASSYVGVETEAFF.

The chain recombines TRBV19 with TRBJ2-5; no clear D gene. From germline, CDR1 is LNHDA and CDR2 SQIVND (reference sequence). This CDR3 is 13 amino acids long. The V end lost 7 bases, the J end lost 4 bases, and 13 bases lay between the germline ends. CDR3 coding DNA: TGTGCCAGTAAGAGTCACCCGGGAGAGACCCAGTACTTC. Amino acids: CASKSHPGETQYF.

This chain joins TRBV19 and TRBJ1-3; D is uncertain. V was pared by 0 bases and J by 8 bases, with 23 bases between. Germline V gene data show CDR1 as LNHDA and CDR2 as SQIVND (reference sequence). The length of the CDR3 is 18 residues. The CDR3 spells CASSIEPPRADTSDTIYF. CDR3 DNA sequence: TGTGCCAGTAGTATAGAACCCCCTAGGGCGGATACCTCGGACACCATATATTTT.

This clone has just one count. This chain connects TRBV7-9 to TRBJ2-2, with no clear D. The CDR3 consists of 15 residues. Per the germline V gene, CDR1 is SEHNR and CDR2 is FQNEAQ (reference sequence). V lost 5 bases and J lost 4, with 14 bases in between. The CDR3 nucleotides are TGTGCCAGCAGCGTGCACCCGGAGTCCACCGGGGAGCTGTTTTTT. The encoded protein is CASSVHPESTGELFF.

CDR3 in amino acids: CASSLGLAGVNNEQFF. In DNA, the CDR3 is TGTGCCAGCAGCCTCGGACTAGCGGGAGTAAACAATGAGCAGTTCTTC. V gene TRBV5-5 combines with J gene TRBJ2-1; 13 bases align to TRBD2. The ends lost 4 bases at V and 5 bases at J; junction bases unmatched: 6. CDR3 length equals 16 residues. Germline V gene sequence: CDR1 SGHKS, CDR2 YYEKEE (reference sequence). Complete variable domain (other parts from reference TRBV5-5 and TRBJ2-1): DAGVTQSPTHLIKTRGQQVTLRCSPISGHKSVSWYQQVLGQGPQFIFQYYEKEERGRGNFPDRFSARQFPNYSSELNVNALLLGDSALYLCASSLGLAGVNNEQFFGPGTRLTVL.